This section outlines one T cell receptor beta chain sequence together with its context. The antigen remains undetermined. The record originates from a study of cytomegalovirus exposure and HLA in healthy donors. The PCR ran on 60 Vbeta and 13 Jbeta primers. TCRdb's copy holds only in-frame clones and misses some; the assay was immunoSEQ multiplex PCR. The data hold over 65,000 clones, with roughly three quarters observed a single time. Study conclusions and caveats: In a later analysis, common viral pathogens appeared linked to several of the most significant clusters.

The receptor was derived from a middle-aged woman in good health and CMV-seropositive. The sequenced material came from PBMCs.

This chain's CDR3 is CSTGTSGRTYNEQFF. DNA of the CDR3: TGCAGCACAGGGACTAGCGGGAGGACCTACAATGAGCAGTTCTTC. V is TRBV29-1 and J is TRBJ2-1; 15 bases are shared with TRBD2. Per the germline V gene, CDR1 is SQVTM and CDR2 is ANQGSEA. Trimming took 8 bases from V and 2 from J; bases not matched to a gene: 4. This CDR3 contains 15 residues.